The rows below give T cell receptor beta chains drawn from one sample of a study of CD8+ T cells in alopecia areata. Generated by immunoSEQ multiplex PCR, the TCRdb table keeps only in-frame clones and is missing some. The sample includes hundreds of thousands of clones, about 62% of them seen just once. Here the sequenced sample was CD4+ T cells sorted from blood, taken around week 52, from a patient treated with tofacitinib. Receptor source: a human donor with alopecia areata. Each CDR3 is given with its conserved first and last residue. The order of the fields is V gene, J gene, clone size, D gene, CDR3 protein, CDR3 DNA. D genes are given only for firm matches. Clone size is stated in some rows and not others, as once, few, many or a class when expanded.

v_gene: TRBV30
j_gene: TRBJ1-5
abundance: -
d_gene: -
CDR3aa: CAWSVRVIGTSFNQPQHF
CDR3nt: TGTGCCTGGAGTGTACGGGTTATTGGGACATCCTTCAATCAGCCCCAGCATTTT

v_gene: TRBV14
j_gene: TRBJ2-5
abundance: -
d_gene: TRBD2
CDR3aa: CASSQDKTRLAEQETQYF
CDR3nt: TGTGCCAGCAGCCAAGATAAAACCCGACTAGCGGAGCAAGAGACCCAGTACTTC

v_gene: TRBV30
j_gene: TRBJ2-7
abundance: few
d_gene: -
CDR3aa: CAWSVSGGGYEQYF
CDR3nt: TGTGCCTGGAGTGTATCTGGGGGCGGCTACGAGCAGTACTTC

v_gene: TRBV6-6
j_gene: TRBJ1-1
abundance: few
d_gene: -
CDR3aa: CASSYDRAEAFF
CDR3nt: TGTGCCAGCAGTTACGACCGGGCTGAAGCTTTCTTT

v_gene: TRBV7-2
j_gene: TRBJ2-3
abundance: -
d_gene: -
CDR3aa: CASSPGYTDTQYF
CDR3nt: TGTGCCAGCAGCCCTGGTTACACAGATACGCAGTATTTT

v_gene: TRBV7-9
j_gene: TRBJ1-1
abundance: few
d_gene: -
CDR3aa: CASSPIQGWAVVTEAFF
CDR3nt: TGTGCCAGCAGCCCCATACAGGGTTGGGCGGTGGTCACTGAAGCTTTCTTT

v_gene: TRBV7-9
j_gene: TRBJ2-2
abundance: -
d_gene: -
CDR3aa: CASSQAYPNTGELFF
CDR3nt: TGTGCCAGCAGCCAGGCGTATCCGAACACCGGGGAGCTGTTTTTT

v_gene: TRBV18
j_gene: TRBJ1-5
abundance: -
d_gene: -
CDR3aa: CASSPPGAGGQYGNQPQHF
CDR3nt: TGTGCCAGCTCACCACCGGGGGCCGGGGGGCAATACGGCAATCAGCCCCAGCATTTT

v_gene: TRBV7-2
j_gene: TRBJ1-5
abundance: -
d_gene: -
CDR3aa: CASSFVGSEPQHF
CDR3nt: TGTGCCAGCAGCTTTGTGGGGTCGGAGCCCCAGCATTTT

v_gene: TRBV13
j_gene: TRBJ2-1
abundance: few
d_gene: TRBD2
CDR3aa: CASSLYGGGTNEQFF
CDR3nt: TGTGCCAGCAGCTTATACGGCGGGGGGACCAATGAGCAGTTCTTC

v_gene: TRBV6-6
j_gene: TRBJ2-3
abundance: -
d_gene: -
CDR3aa: CASRSTTTDTQYF
CDR3nt: TGTGCCAGCAGGTCTACTACCACAGATACGCAGTATTTT

v_gene: TRBV25-1
j_gene: TRBJ2-3
abundance: -
d_gene: -
CDR3aa: CASSDPMRDSTDTQYF
CDR3nt: TGTGCCAGCAGTGACCCAATGAGGGACAGCACAGATACGCAGTATTTT

v_gene: TRBV5-1
j_gene: TRBJ1-1
abundance: few
d_gene: TRBD1
CDR3aa: CASSIGTANTEAFF
CDR3nt: TGCGCCAGCAGCATCGGGACAGCTAACACTGAAGCTTTCTTT

v_gene: TRBV7-9
j_gene: TRBJ2-3
abundance: many
d_gene: TRBD2
CDR3aa: CASSPGTSGATDTQYF
CDR3nt: TGTGCCAGCAGCCCAGGGACTAGCGGGGCTACAGATACGCAGTATTTT

v_gene: TRBV4-2
j_gene: TRBJ1-5
abundance: -
d_gene: -
CDR3aa: CASSQEERRNQPQHF
CDR3nt: TGTGCCAGCAGCCAAGAAGAAAGACGCAATCAGCCCCAGCATTTT

v_gene: TRBV4-1
j_gene: TRBJ1-6
abundance: -
d_gene: -
CDR3aa: CASSQVVGTRNSPLHF
CDR3nt: TGCGCCAGCAGCCAAGTGGTCGGGACAAGGAATTCACCCCTCCACTTT

v_gene: TRBV27
j_gene: TRBJ2-7
abundance: -
d_gene: -
CDR3aa: CASSRGGALSYEQYF
CDR3nt: TGTGCCAGCAGTCGAGGAGGGGCCCTTTCCTACGAGCAGTACTTC

v_gene: TRBV6-5
j_gene: TRBJ1-1
abundance: -
d_gene: -
CDR3aa: CASSYWGNTEAFF
CDR3nt: TGTGCCAGCAGTTACTGGGGGAACACTGAAGCTTTCTTT

v_gene: TRBV14
j_gene: TRBJ2-5
abundance: -
d_gene: -
CDR3aa: CASSLPGPASQYF
CDR3nt: TGTGCCAGCAGCCTTCCGGGACCGGCGTCCCAGTACTTC

v_gene: TRBV5-1
j_gene: TRBJ1-6
abundance: -
d_gene: -
CDR3aa: CASSLSQDSPPLHF
CDR3nt: TGCGCCAGCAGCTTGAGCCAAGATAGTCCACCCCTCCACTTT

v_gene: TRBV2
j_gene: TRBJ2-3
abundance: -
d_gene: -
CDR3aa: CASRLDSTDTQYF
CDR3nt: TGTGCCAGCAGGCTCGACAGTACAGATACGCAGTATTTT

v_gene: TRBV29-1
j_gene: TRBJ2-7
abundance: -
d_gene: -
CDR3aa: CSVRGLGDEQYF
CDR3nt: TGCAGCGTTCGGGGGTTGGGAGACGAGCAGTACTTC

v_gene: TRBV27
j_gene: TRBJ2-7
abundance: -
d_gene: -
CDR3aa: CASNGGGLGADEQYF
CDR3nt: TGTGCCAGCAATGGGGGGGGCCTCGGCGCCGACGAGCAGTACTTC

v_gene: TRBV29-1
j_gene: TRBJ2-2
abundance: few
d_gene: TRBD1
CDR3aa: CSAKGQGGTGELFF
CDR3nt: TGCAGCGCGAAAGGACAGGGCGGTACCGGGGAGCTGTTTTTT

v_gene: TRBV15
j_gene: TRBJ2-1
abundance: -
d_gene: -
CDR3aa: CATSRDSYNEQFF
CDR3nt: TGTGCCACCAGCAGAGATAGTTACAATGAGCAGTTCTTC

v_gene: TRBV7-9
j_gene: TRBJ2-1
abundance: once
d_gene: -
CDR3aa: CASSPQLEQFF
CDR3nt: TGTGCCAGCAGCCCACAGCTTGAGCAGTTCTTC

v_gene: TRBV29-1
j_gene: TRBJ2-7
abundance: -
d_gene: TRBD1
CDR3aa: CSVVRDSRSYEQYF
CDR3nt: TGCAGCGTAGTCCGGGACAGTCGCTCCTACGAGCAGTACTTC

v_gene: TRBV29-1
j_gene: TRBJ2-7
abundance: -
d_gene: TRBD1
CDR3aa: CSVGVHRGYEQYF
CDR3nt: TGCAGCGTTGGGGTACACAGGGGCTACGAGCAGTACTTC

v_gene: TRBV4-2
j_gene: TRBJ2-1
abundance: -
d_gene: -
CDR3aa: CASSLGGRGEQFF
CDR3nt: TGTGCCAGCAGTCTGGGGGGCCGAGGGGAGCAGTTCTTC

v_gene: TRBV7-9
j_gene: TRBJ2-6
abundance: -
d_gene: -
CDR3aa: CASSSLRGGVSGANVLTF
CDR3nt: TGTGCCAGCAGCTCCCTCCGGGGCGGAGTCTCTGGGGCCAACGTCCTGACTTTC

v_gene: TRBV6-6
j_gene: TRBJ2-2
abundance: -
d_gene: TRBD1
CDR3aa: CASSTGTVTGELFF
CDR3nt: TGTGCCAGCAGTACCGGGACAGTCACCGGGGAGCTGTTTTTT

v_gene: TRBV12-5
j_gene: TRBJ1-1
abundance: -
d_gene: -
CDR3aa: CASGLVRVENTEAFF
CDR3nt: TGTGCTAGTGGTTTGGTACGGGTGGAGAACACTGAAGCTTTCTTT

v_gene: TRBV29-1
j_gene: TRBJ2-2
abundance: -
d_gene: TRBD2
CDR3aa: CSGLAGNTGELFF
CDR3nt: TGCAGCGGACTAGCGGGGAACACCGGGGAGCTGTTTTTT

v_gene: TRBV7-2
j_gene: TRBJ2-1
abundance: -
d_gene: -
CDR3aa: CASSRGQNNEQFF
CDR3nt: TGTGCCAGCAGCCGGGGGCAGAACAATGAGCAGTTCTTC

v_gene: TRBV30
j_gene: TRBJ1-4
abundance: -
d_gene: -
CDR3aa: CAWSVRGEKLFF
CDR3nt: TGTGCCTGGAGTGTTCGGGGAGAAAAACTGTTTTTT

v_gene: TRBV7-8
j_gene: TRBJ2-6
abundance: few
d_gene: -
CDR3aa: CASSYTTGLSGANVLTF
CDR3nt: TGTGCCAGCAGCTATACCACAGGGCTTTCTGGGGCCAACGTCCTGACTTTC

v_gene: TRBV27
j_gene: TRBJ2-2
abundance: -
d_gene: -
CDR3aa: CASSLFANTGELFF
CDR3nt: TGTGCCAGCAGTTTATTCGCGAACACCGGGGAGCTGTTTTTT

v_gene: TRBV7-2
j_gene: TRBJ2-7
abundance: few
d_gene: TRBD1
CDR3aa: CASSSQGGNSYEQYF
CDR3nt: TGTGCCAGCAGCTCACAGGGGGGCAACTCCTACGAGCAGTACTTC

v_gene: TRBV19
j_gene: TRBJ2-1
abundance: -
d_gene: -
CDR3aa: CASSIGRRNEQFF
CDR3nt: TGTGCCAGTAGTATAGGTAGGCGCAATGAGCAGTTCTTC

v_gene: TRBV29-1
j_gene: TRBJ2-6
abundance: -
d_gene: -
CDR3aa: CSVRSSGANVLTF
CDR3nt: TGCAGCGTCAGGAGCTCTGGGGCCAACGTCCTGACTTTC

v_gene: TRBV25-1
j_gene: TRBJ1-1
abundance: few
d_gene: -
CDR3aa: CASMPLRAFGAFF
CDR3nt: TGTGCCAGCATGCCCCTCAGGGCCTTCGGGGCTTTCTTT

v_gene: TRBV6-5
j_gene: TRBJ1-2
abundance: -
d_gene: -
CDR3aa: CASSYWPSSAYGYTF
CDR3nt: TGTGCCAGCAGTTACTGGCCGTCCAGTGCTTATGGCTACACCTTC

v_gene: TRBV7-9
j_gene: TRBJ1-2
abundance: -
d_gene: -
CDR3aa: CASDPPGAGYGYTF
CDR3nt: TGTGCCAGCGACCCCCCGGGGGCGGGCTATGGCTACACCTTC

v_gene: TRBV13
j_gene: TRBJ2-7
abundance: -
d_gene: TRBD1
CDR3aa: CASSLAWDSSYEQYF
CDR3nt: TGTGCCAGCAGCTTAGCTTGGGACAGCTCCTACGAGCAGTACTTC

v_gene: TRBV10-3
j_gene: TRBJ2-5
abundance: few
d_gene: TRBD2
CDR3aa: CAISGTSGWEQETQYF
CDR3nt: TGTGCCATCAGCGGGACTAGCGGGTGGGAGCAAGAGACCCAGTACTTC

v_gene: TRBV4-1
j_gene: TRBJ2-5
abundance: few
d_gene: TRBD2
CDR3aa: CASSPSGAARETQYF
CDR3nt: TGCGCCAGCAGCCCTAGCGGGGCCGCCCGCGAGACCCAGTACTTC

v_gene: TRBV30
j_gene: TRBJ2-1
abundance: -
d_gene: TRBD2
CDR3aa: CAWSADGLLSGGPFF
CDR3nt: TGTGCCTGGAGTGCAGACGGGTTACTTAGCGGGGGTCCGTTCTTC

v_gene: TRBV30
j_gene: TRBJ1-6
abundance: -
d_gene: TRBD1
CDR3aa: CACRDRTNSPLHF
CDR3nt: TGTGCCTGTCGGGACAGGACGAATTCACCCCTCCACTTT

v_gene: TRBV2
j_gene: TRBJ1-1
abundance: -
d_gene: -
CDR3aa: CASGINTEAFF
CDR3nt: TGTGCCAGCGGAATTAACACTGAAGCTTTCTTT

v_gene: TRBV5-1
j_gene: TRBJ1-2
abundance: -
d_gene: -
CDR3aa: CASASGAATNYGYTF
CDR3nt: TGCGCCAGCGCCAGCGGGGCAGCAACTAACTATGGCTACACCTTC

v_gene: TRBV20-1
j_gene: TRBJ2-7
abundance: -
d_gene: -
CDR3aa: CSARQGGEQYF
CDR3nt: TGCAGTGCTAGGCAGGGGGGAGAGCAGTACTTC

v_gene: TRBV5-1
j_gene: TRBJ1-6
abundance: -
d_gene: -
CDR3aa: CASSVNYNSPLHF
CDR3nt: TGCGCCAGCAGCGTGAATTATAATTCACCCCTCCACTTT

v_gene: TRBV11-2
j_gene: TRBJ2-5
abundance: -
d_gene: -
CDR3aa: CASRGTIAETQYF
CDR3nt: TGTGCCAGCCGGGGAACTATCGCAGAGACCCAGTACTTC

v_gene: TRBV6-5
j_gene: TRBJ1-1
abundance: -
d_gene: -
CDR3aa: CASSYSTGEAFF
CDR3nt: TGTGCCAGCAGTTACTCCACAGGTGAAGCTTTCTTT

v_gene: TRBV29-1
j_gene: TRBJ1-2
abundance: once
d_gene: -
CDR3aa: CSAGLQTGNYGGYTF
CDR3nt: TGCAGCGCCGGCCTCCAGACAGGCAACTATGGGGGCTACACCTTC

v_gene: TRBV30
j_gene: TRBJ1-1
abundance: -
d_gene: -
CDR3aa: CAWSVRGPEAFF
CDR3nt: TGTGCCTGGAGTGTACGGGGACCTGAAGCTTTCTTT

v_gene: TRBV9
j_gene: TRBJ2-3
abundance: -
d_gene: -
CDR3aa: CASAAGHTDTQYF
CDR3nt: TGTGCCAGCGCAGCAGGGCACACAGATACGCAGTATTTT

v_gene: TRBV10-3
j_gene: TRBJ2-7
abundance: few
d_gene: TRBD1
CDR3aa: CAISPSGDRGGEQYF
CDR3nt: TGTGCCATCAGCCCCTCCGGGGACAGGGGTGGGGAGCAGTACTTC

v_gene: TRBV10-3
j_gene: TRBJ2-7
abundance: few
d_gene: -
CDR3aa: CAITTGNEQYF
CDR3nt: TGTGCCATCACCACCGGGAACGAGCAGTACTTC